This TCR beta chain is from a study of blood T cell repertoires in COVID-19. The overall study: T cells, B-cell-depleted T cells, or PBMCs supplied cDNA or gDNA.

The germline gives CDR1 MDHEN, CDR2 SYDVKM. This CDR3 contains 12 residues. V shed 7 bases and J shed 5 bases, with 11 bases lying between them. TCRdb's copy holds only in-frame clones and misses some; the assay was immunoSEQ multiplex PCR. This table holds about 210,000 clones, more than 75% found once. The J gene is TRBJ1-2, the V gene TRBV28; D call uncertain. The sequence came from a man aged 25-40 years in a cohort exposed to, infected with or recovered from COVID-19 (not recorded which). What was sequenced was PBMCs or T cells enriched from blood (not recorded which). CDR3 sequence (DNA): TGTGCCAGCACGGAGCCGACGTATGGCTACACCTTC. It is translated as CASTEPTYGYTF.